Included here is one T cell receptor beta chain sequence, with context. The data originate from a study of blood T cell repertoires in COVID-19. Study information: Acute-phase and convalescent COVID-19 samples originated in the United States, Italy and Spain. In each case, the material was cDNA or gDNA derived from T cells, B-cell-depleted T cells, or PBMCs.

Clones were sequenced by immunoSEQ multiplex PCR, and TCRdb holds only the in-frame ones, with some missing. The sample has roughly 51,000 clones, 80% to 90% seen once. The sequenced sample was peripheral blood. This TCR was recovered from a woman aged 80 or over with acute or convalescent COVID-19.

CDR3 in amino acids: CASISGKQGGKEQFF. CDR3 nucleotide sequence: TGTGCCAGCATATCGGGGAAACAGGGGGGGAAGGAGCAGTTCTTC. V is TRBV6-5 and J is TRBJ2-1; possible D gene TRBD1, 8 bases. The CDR3 contains 15 residues. Germline assignment: CDR1 MNHEY and CDR2 SVGAGI. The V gene lost 7 bases and the J gene lost 10 bases, with 23 bases spanning the gap.